The next 20 T cell receptor beta chains were all read from a single sample in a study of blood T cell repertoires in COVID-19. This table comes from immunoSEQ multiplex PCR, and its TCRdb copy is limited to in-frame clones, with some not included. This sample has 150,000 or so clones, with about 89% found just once. The material sequenced was peripheral blood. All receptors derive from an older woman with COVID-19, enrolled during active disease.

This chain joins TRBV25-1 and TRBJ2-7; 9 bases fit TRBD1. Germline trimming cut 3 bases from V and 6 bases from J; bases unmatched to any gene: 3. Germline V CDR1 and CDR2: MGHDK, SYGVNS. CDR3 size: 13 residues. The CDR3 loop reads CASSERTGAEQYF. In DNA form, the CDR3 reads TGTGCCAGCAGTGAGAGGACAGGGGCCGAGCAGTACTTC.

J is TRBJ2-5 and V is TRBV5-1; 9 bases line up with TRBD2. This CDR3 comprises 15 residues. CDR1 and CDR2 from the germline V gene are SGHRS and YFSETQ. Trimming took 1 base from V and 7 from J; bases not matched to a gene: 8. In DNA, the CDR3 is TGCGCCAGCAGCTTGTCCCCGCGGGGGGGCCGGACCCAGTACTTC. As protein: CASSLSPRGGRTQYF.

The chain couples TRBV6-2 or TRBV6-3 to TRBJ1-2, with D possibly TRBD1 on 5 matching bases. Per germline, CDR1 MNHEY and CDR2 SVGEGT. CDR3 length: 13 residues. Trimming cost V 5 bases and J 7 bases, with 14 bases left between them. This chain's CDR3 is CASSPPDRSGYTF. The CDR3 region has the DNA TGTGCCAGCAGTCCGCCCGACAGATCTGGCTACACCTTC.

This chain uses TRBV5-4 with TRBJ2-1, with 11 bases lining up with TRBD1. The CDR3 has 15 amino acids. Per the germline V gene, CDR1 is SGHNT and CDR2 is YYREEE (reference sequence). The J segment lost 8 bases and the V segment lost 4 bases, leaving 8 bases of the junction unmatched. The CDR3 protein is CASSVRDRGGDEQFF. The CDR3 nucleotides read TGTGCCAGCAGCGTGCGGGACAGGGGGGGCGATGAGCAGTTCTTC.

The chain links TRBV30 to TRBJ1-3; 9 bases align to TRBD1. The germline CDR1 and CDR2 sequences are GTSNPN and SVGIG (reference sequence). The ends lost 3 bases at V and 4 bases at J; junction bases unmatched: 7. The CDR3 spans 15 residues. CDR3 residues: CAWREYRGQGNTIYF. CDR3 DNA sequence: TGTGCCTGGAGAGAATACAGGGGGCAGGGAAACACCATATATTTT.

The rearrangement joins TRBV18 to TRBJ2-5; TRBD2 agrees at 11 bases. The germline gives CDR1 KGHSH, CDR2 LQKENI. CDR3 length: 17 amino acids. The V and J ends lost 1 base and 5 bases, in that order; junction bases with no gene match: 9. CDR3 nucleotide sequence: TGTGCCAGCTCACCACGACTAGCGGGGTCCGGGGAGGAGACCCAGTACTTC. As protein: CASSPRLAGSGEETQYF.

V usage is TRBV10-3 and J usage is TRBJ1-1, with D maybe TRBD1 (5 bases). Germline CDR1 ENHRY, CDR2 SYGVKD. The CDR3 is made up of 17 amino acids. The V gene lost 0 bases and the J gene lost 2 bases, with 16 bases spanning the gap. The CDR3 DNA reads as TGTGCCATCAGTGAGTCGACCCCAGGGTGGGGAAACACTGAAGCTTTCTTT. Its protein product is CAISESTPGWGNTEAFF.

This clone was counted a few times. V is TRBV6-2 or TRBV6-3 and J is TRBJ2-2; maybe TRBD2 (6 bases). The V gene lost 5 bases and the J gene lost 6 bases, with 13 bases spanning the gap. Germline CDR1 reads MNHEY; CDR2 reads SVGEGT. The CDR3 runs to 14 residues. The CDR3 spells CASSPSRDSGELFF. CDR3 nucleotide sequence: TGTGCCAGCAGTCCGTCCCGGGACTCCGGGGAGCTGTTTTTT.

Here the CDR3 DNA reads TGTGCCAGCAGCTTAGGAGGACAGGGGCCGGGCTCCTATAATTCACCCCTCCACTTT. Translating it yields CASSLGGQGPGSYNSPLHF. The gene calls are TRBV7-9 and TRBJ1-6, with TRBD1 identical over 9 bases. The CDR3 loop spans 19 amino acids. The trim removed 1 base at V and 0 bases at J, leaving 7 bases unmatched. Germline-derived CDR1 and CDR2 are SEHNR and FQNEAQ (reference sequence).

CDR3 residues: CAASGFWNTEAFF. CDR3 DNA: TGTGCCGCTTCAGGGTTTTGGAACACTGAAGCTTTCTTT. This chain links TRBV6-5 with TRBJ1-1; maybe TRBD1 (5 bases). CDR1 MNHEY and CDR2 SVGAGI come from the germline V gene. The CDR3 has 13 residues. The ends were cut back, 11 bases at V and 1 base at J, with 14 bases in the middle.

The rearrangement links TRBV5-4 to TRBJ1-2; 9 bases agree with TRBD1. Trimming took 3 bases from V and 2 from J; bases not matched to a gene: 5. The V gene's germline CDR1 is SGHNT and CDR2 YYREEE (reference sequence). The CDR3 has 15 amino acids. As DNA, the CDR3 is TGTGCCAGCAGCTGGGGGACAGGGTCCAACTATGGCTACACCTTC. This codes for CASSWGTGSNYGYTF.

This chain connects TRBV7-9 to TRBJ1-2, with D perhaps TRBD1 (5 bases). The germline gives CDR1 SEHNR, CDR2 FQNEAQ (reference sequence). V shed 4 bases and J shed 7 bases, with 13 bases lying between them. The CDR3 totals 13 residues. The DNA for the CDR3 is TGTGCCAGCAGCTCGACAGTGGGGGGTGGCTACACCTTC. Translation gives CASSSTVGGGYTF.

This chain links TRBV3-1 (or the pseudogene TRBV3-2) with TRBJ2-1; TRBD2 is a possible D gene (6 bases). Trimming pared 0 bases from V and 2 bases from J, leaving 14 bases between. CDR3 size: 17 residues. Germline lookup yields CDR1 LGHDT and CDR2 YNNKEL (reference sequence). CDR3 in amino acids: CASSQEVVGGPYNEQFF. For the CDR3, the DNA is TGTGCCAGCAGCCAAGAGGTCGTGGGGGGACCCTACAATGAGCAGTTCTTC.

The chain carries TRBV18 and TRBJ1-2; D gene uncertain. Germline CDR1 is KGHSH and CDR2 is LQKENI. V lost 2 bases and J 3 bases, leaving 10 bases between the germline ends. CDR3 size: 14 residues. CDR3 protein: CASSPGSVHYGYTF. CDR3 in DNA: TGTGCCAGCTCACCAGGTTCAGTTCACTATGGCTACACCTTC.

The rearrangement joins TRBV14 to TRBJ1-2; TRBD1 agrees at 7 bases. Per the germline V gene, CDR1 is SGHDN and CDR2 is FVKESK. The CDR3 runs to 13 residues. Trimming cost V 4 bases and J 7 bases; bases outside gene matches: 6. The CDR3, as DNA: TGTGCCAGCAGCCGCTCCCGACAGGGTGGCTACACCTTC. As protein: CASSRSRQGGYTF.

The chain links TRBV27 to TRBJ1-2; 7 nucleotides line up with TRBD1. The CDR3 is made up of 15 amino acids. V was clipped by 9 bases and J by 8 bases; unmatched bases: 18. CDR1 is MNHEY and CDR2 is SMNVEV in the germline V gene (reference sequence). The CDR3 sequence is CASTLTMGQPRGYTF. The CDR3 nucleotides are TGTGCCAGTACACTCACTATGGGACAGCCGCGGGGCTACACCTTC.

This chain links TRBV20-1 with TRBJ2-2, with a weak D call TRBD2 (7 bases). From germline, CDR1 is DFQATT and CDR2 SNEGSKA (reference sequence). The CDR3 is 16 amino acids. The germline V and J ends were trimmed by 3 bases and 4 bases, with 18 bases remaining between them. CDR3 sequence (DNA): TGCAGTGCTAGTACTGGGGGGGGCGCGGGCACCGGGGAGCTGTTTTTT. It specifies CSASTGGGAGTGELFF.

This clone was picked up one time. The V and J genes are TRBV4-1 and TRBJ2-3; D is unresolved. The CDR3 contains 14 residues. V was shortened by 1 base and J by 3 bases, with 8 bases between the two germline ends. Germline CDR1 and CDR2: MGHRA and YSYEKL. In DNA form, the CDR3 reads TGCGCCAGCAGCCAAGGCCGGAGTACAGATACGCAGTATTTT. Translation gives CASSQGRSTDTQYF.

The V and J genes are TRBV3-1 (or the pseudogene TRBV3-2) and TRBJ2-1; TRBD1 might be the D (5 bases). V was cut by 2 bases and J by 4 bases, with 9 bases left in between. The CDR3 is 14 amino acids. CDR1 LGHDT and CDR2 YNNKEL come from the germline V gene (reference sequence). CDR3 sequence reads: CASSQYRQYNEQFF. CDR3 DNA: TGTGCCAGCAGCCAATACAGACAGTACAATGAGCAGTTCTTC.

The chain is built from TRBV9 and TRBJ1-6; unclear D gene. V gave up 0 bases and J gave up 3 bases, with 7 bases separating them. Looked up from germline, CDR1 is SGDLS and CDR2 is YYNGEE. The CDR3 covers 15 residues. This chain's CDR3 is CASSVDQIYNSPLHF. CDR3 DNA: TGTGCCAGCAGCGTAGATCAGATCTATAATTCACCCCTCCACTTT.